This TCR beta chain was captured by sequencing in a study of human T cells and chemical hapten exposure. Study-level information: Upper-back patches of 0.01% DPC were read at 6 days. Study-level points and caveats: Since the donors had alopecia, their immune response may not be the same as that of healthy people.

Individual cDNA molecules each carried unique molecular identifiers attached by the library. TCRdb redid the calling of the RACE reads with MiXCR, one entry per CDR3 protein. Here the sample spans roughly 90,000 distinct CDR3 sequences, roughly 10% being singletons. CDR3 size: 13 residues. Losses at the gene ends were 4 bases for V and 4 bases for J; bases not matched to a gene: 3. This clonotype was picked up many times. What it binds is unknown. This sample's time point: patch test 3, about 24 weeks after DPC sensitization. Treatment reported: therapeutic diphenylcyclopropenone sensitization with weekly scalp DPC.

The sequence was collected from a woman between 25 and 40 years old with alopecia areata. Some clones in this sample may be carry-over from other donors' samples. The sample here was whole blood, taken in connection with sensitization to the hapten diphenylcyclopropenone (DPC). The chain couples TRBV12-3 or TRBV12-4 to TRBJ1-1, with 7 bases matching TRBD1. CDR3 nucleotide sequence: TGTGCCAGCAGTTACCGACAGGGCACTGAAGCTTTCTTT. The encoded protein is CASSYRQGTEAFF.